This record covers a single T cell receptor beta chain. Its antigen is currently unknown. The germline V gene encodes CDR1 SGHVS and CDR2 FQNEAQ. The germline V and J ends were trimmed by 5 bases and 5 bases, with 12 bases remaining between them. This CDR3 has 13 residues. TCR alpha and TCR beta cDNA libraries carrying sample barcodes and UMIs came from 5'RACE with constant-segment primers. TCRdb ran MiXCR on the 5' RACE reads and lists one entry per CDR3 protein. Of 380,000 or so distinct CDR3 sequences listed, roughly 13% were seen once; the top ten hold 22%. This sample is part of a study of T-cell memory formation after mild COVID-19. Findings and caveats of the study: Some responding clones appeared in pre-infection memory, suggesting cross-reactive memory joined. CD4/CD8 balance characterized clones contracting day 15 to 85, and CD4+ skew characterized later expanders. Still unconfirmed is whether the second-wave clones peaking on day 37 recognized SARS-CoV-2.

This clonotype was sampled from a young man who had mild COVID-19 (a few samples of this study predate the infection). Cell type and time point are not known. The sample comprised PBMCs or a T cell subset sorted from them (not recorded which). The rearrangement uses TRBV7-8 and TRBJ2-5; D gene unclear. CDR3 bases: TGTGCCAGCAGCCAGAACCTTGGGGAGACCCAGTACTTC. Translated, it gives CASSQNLGETQYF.